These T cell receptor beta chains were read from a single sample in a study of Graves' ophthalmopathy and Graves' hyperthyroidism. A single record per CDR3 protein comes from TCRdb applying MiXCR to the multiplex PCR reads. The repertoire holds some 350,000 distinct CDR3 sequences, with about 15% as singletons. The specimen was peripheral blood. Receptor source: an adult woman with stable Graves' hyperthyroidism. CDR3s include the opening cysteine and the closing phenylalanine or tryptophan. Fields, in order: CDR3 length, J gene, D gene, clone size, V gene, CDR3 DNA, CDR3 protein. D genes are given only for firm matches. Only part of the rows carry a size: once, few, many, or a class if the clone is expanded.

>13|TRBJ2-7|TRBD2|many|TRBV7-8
TGTGCCAGCAGAAACGGGGGGGGGACCAGGCAGTACTTC
CASRNGGGTRQYF
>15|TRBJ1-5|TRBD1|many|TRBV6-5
TGTGCCAGCACCACCCACGGGACAGGGCCCGGGCCCCAGCATTTT
CASTTHGTGPGPQHF
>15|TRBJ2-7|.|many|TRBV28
TGTGCCAGCTTTCGCTCACAGGGTTCAGTCTACGAGCAGTACTTC
CASFRSQGSVYEQYF
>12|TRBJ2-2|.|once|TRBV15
TGTGCCACCAGCAGTTTAGAAGGGGAGCTGTTTTTT
CATSSLEGELFF
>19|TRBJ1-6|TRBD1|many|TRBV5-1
TGCGCCAGCAGTTCTACCCCCGGACAGGCTGCTACTTCTAATTCACCCCTCCACTTT
CASSSTPGQAATSNSPLHF
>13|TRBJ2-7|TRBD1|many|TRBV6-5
TGTGCCAGCAGTTCCGACAGGGTCGGCGAGCAGTACTTC
CASSSDRVGEQYF
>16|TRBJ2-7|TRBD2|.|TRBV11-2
TGTGCCAGCAGCCCCCGTTTGAGCGGGAGAAGCTACGAGCAGTACTTC
CASSPRLSGRSYEQYF
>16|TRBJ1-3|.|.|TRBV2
TGTGCCAGCAGCCAGGGGCCCGCAGTCGCTGGAAACACTATATATTTT
CASSQGPAVAGNTIYF
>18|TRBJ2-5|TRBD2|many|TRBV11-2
TGTGCCAGCAGCTTAATATGGTTAGCGGGAGGTCAGGCGGAGACCCAGTACTTC
CASSLIWLAGGQAETQYF
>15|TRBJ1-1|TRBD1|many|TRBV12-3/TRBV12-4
TGTGCCAGCAGTGAAAACAGGGGAATGAACACTGAAGCTTTCTTT
CASSENRGMNTEAFF
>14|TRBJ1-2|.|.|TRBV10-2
TGCGCCAGCAGTGTGAGGGACACACCCTATGGCTACACCTTC
CASSVRDTPYGYTF
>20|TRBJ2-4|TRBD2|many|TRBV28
TGTGCCAGCAGTTTCCCCCCCGGGCTAGCGGGAGGGCGAGCCAAAAACATTCAGTACTTC
CASSFPPGLAGGRAKNIQYF
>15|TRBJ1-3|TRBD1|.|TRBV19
TGTGCCAGTAGACGGGACAGAAGCTCTGGAAACACCATATATTTT
CASRRDRSSGNTIYF
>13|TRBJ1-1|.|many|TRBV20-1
TGCAGTGCTAGCTGGGCGCAAAACACTGAAGCTTTCTTT
CSASWAQNTEAFF
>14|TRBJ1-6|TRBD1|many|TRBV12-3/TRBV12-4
TGTGCCAGCAGACTCAGGGGGCGCCACTCACCCCTCCACTTT
CASRLRGRHSPLHF
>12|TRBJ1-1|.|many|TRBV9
TGTGCCAGCAGCCTCCACGGGACACAAGCTTTCTTT
CASSLHGTQAFF
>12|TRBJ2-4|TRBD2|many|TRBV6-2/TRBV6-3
TGTGCCACTTGGAGCGGGGAAAACATTCAGTACTTC
CATWSGENIQYF
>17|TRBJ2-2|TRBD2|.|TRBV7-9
TGTGCCAGCAACCGACTAGCGGGAGGGCCTGGCACCGGGGAGCTGTTTTTT
CASNRLAGGPGTGELFF
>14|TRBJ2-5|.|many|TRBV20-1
TGCAGTGCTAATGACCAAAATATCCAAGAGACCCAGTACTTC
CSANDQNIQETQYF
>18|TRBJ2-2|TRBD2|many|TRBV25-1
TGTGCCAGCAGTGAACCGGACAGCGGGAGTGCGAACACCGGGGAGCTGTTTTTT
CASSEPDSGSANTGELFF
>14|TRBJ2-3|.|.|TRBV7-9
TGTGCCATCAGCTTAGGCCAGGGCACAGATACGCAGTATTTT
CAISLGQGTDTQYF
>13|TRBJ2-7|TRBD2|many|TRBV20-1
TGCAGTGTTCCACTAGCGGGATATGTGGAGCAGTACTTC
CSVPLAGYVEQYF
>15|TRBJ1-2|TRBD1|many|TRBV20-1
TGCAGTACAAACCGGGACAGGGCTTCTTCGGAAGGCTACACCTTC
CSTNRDRASSEGYTF
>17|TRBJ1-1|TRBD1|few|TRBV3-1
TGTGCCAGCAGCTATACTTCAGGGGGCGCGTCAGGTGGTGAAGCTTTCTTT
CASSYTSGGASGGEAFF
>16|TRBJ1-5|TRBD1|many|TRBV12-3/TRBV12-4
TGTGCCAGCAGTTTACAGACAGGGCCTAGCAATCAGCCCCAGCATTTT
CASSLQTGPSNQPQHF
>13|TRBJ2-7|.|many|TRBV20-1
TGCAGTGCTAGAGATACAGGGACCTACGAGCAGTACTTC
CSARDTGTYEQYF
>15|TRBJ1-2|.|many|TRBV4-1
TGCGCCAGCAGCCAAGAGATCGTCGCTAACTATGGCTACACCTTC
CASSQEIVANYGYTF
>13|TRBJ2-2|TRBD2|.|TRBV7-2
TGTGCCAGCTTACGGGAGGGCCTCGGGGAGCTGTTTTTT
CASLREGLGELFF
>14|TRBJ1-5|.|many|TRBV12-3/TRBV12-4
TGTGCCAGCAGTTTTGGCGCGGGCAATCAGCCCCAGCATTTT
CASSFGAGNQPQHF
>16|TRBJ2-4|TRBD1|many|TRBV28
TGTGCCAGCAGTTTAGCGGACAGGGGAGTGTATAACATTCAGTACTTC
CASSLADRGVYNIQYF
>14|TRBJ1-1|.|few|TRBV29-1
TGCAGCGTATCCGGGAGGCAGGGAGGCCCTGAAGCTTTCTTT
CSVSGRQGGPEAFF
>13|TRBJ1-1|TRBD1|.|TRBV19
TGTGCCAGTAGTTCATACCAACAGGGGAAAGCTTTCTTT
CASSSYQQGKAFF
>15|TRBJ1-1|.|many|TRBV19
TGTGCCAGTAGCTACGGGGGGGAGTTGAACACTGAAGCTTTCTTT
CASSYGGELNTEAFF
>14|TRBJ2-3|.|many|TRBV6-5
TGTGCCAGCAGAATAGGGGGAAGCACAGATACGCAGTATTTT
CASRIGGSTDTQYF
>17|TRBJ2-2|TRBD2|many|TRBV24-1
TGTGCCACCAGTGGCCGGCTAGCGGGAACGAACACCGGGGAGCTGTTTTTT
CATSGRLAGTNTGELFF
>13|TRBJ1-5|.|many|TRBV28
TGTGCCAGCAGACCGGGATACAATCAGCCCCAGCATTTT
CASRPGYNQPQHF
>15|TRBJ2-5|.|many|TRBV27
TGTGCCAGCAGTTTAAACCCCTGGCTACAAGAGACCCAGTACTTC
CASSLNPWLQETQYF
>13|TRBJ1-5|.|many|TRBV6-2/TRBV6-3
TGTGCCAGCAACTCGGCAAGGGATCAGCCCCAGCATTTT
CASNSARDQPQHF
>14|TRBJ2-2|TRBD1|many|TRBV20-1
TGCAGTGCCAAAAGACAGGGGGCGCATGGGGAGCTGTTTTTT
CSAKRQGAHGELFF
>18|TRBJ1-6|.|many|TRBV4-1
TGCGCCAGCAGCCTCCCTTTCGTGGCCGCAGGGGTGAATTCACCCCTCCACTTT
CASSLPFVAAGVNSPLHF
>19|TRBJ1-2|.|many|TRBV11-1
TGTGCCAGCAGCTTACCCCAAAAGGACAGCCAAATGGCTAACTATGGCTACACCTTC
CASSLPQKDSQMANYGYTF
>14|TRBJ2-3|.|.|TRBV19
TGTGCCAGTGGTGCGGGACACCGCACAGATACGCAGTATTTT
CASGAGHRTDTQYF
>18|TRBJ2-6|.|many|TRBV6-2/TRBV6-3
TGTGCCAGCAGTTATAAGTCCGACCTCGTCTCTGGGGCCAACGTCCTGACTTTC
CASSYKSDLVSGANVLTF